The 21 T cell receptor beta chains below come from one sample, sequenced in a study of blood T cell repertoires in COVID-19. Measured with immunoSEQ multiplex PCR; TCRdb has only the in-frame clones, and not every one. The sample holds some 30,000 clones, nearly 90% seen once. What was sequenced was peripheral blood. These receptors were obtained from a man older than 75 with acute or convalescent COVID-19.

The CDR3 region is CASRTGGASSYEQYF. The CDR3 DNA reads TGTGCCAGCAGAACTGGCGGGGCATCCTCCTACGAGCAGTACTTC. The rearrangement uses TRBV28 and TRBJ2-7; possible D gene TRBD2, 6 bases. This CDR3 has 15 residues. Trimming removed 6 bases from V and 0 bases from J, with 15 bases in between. Germline CDR1 reads MDHEN; CDR2 reads SYDVKM.

The chain employs TRBV4-2 and TRBJ2-3, with D tentatively TRBD2 (5 bases). CDR1 is LGHNA, CDR2 YNFKEQ, per germline. The ends were cut back, 3 bases at V and 3 bases at J, with 7 bases in the middle. CDR3 length equals 13 residues. CDR3 amino acids: CASSQTKTDTQYF. The CDR3 nucleotides are TGTGCCAGCAGCCAGACTAAAACAGATACGCAGTATTTT.

This clone was counted once. The CDR3 DNA is TGTGCTAGTGGTTGGCGGGGGAGGGCCAGTTACAATGAGCAGTTCTTC. Protein: CASGWRGRASYNEQFF. The chain employs TRBV12-5 and TRBJ2-1; 7 bases are shared with TRBD2. The CDR3 has 16 amino acids. The J segment lost 4 bases and the V segment lost 4 bases, leaving 10 bases of the junction unmatched. Germline V gene data show CDR1 as LGHNT and CDR2 as FRNRAP. The full variable domain, its missing parts supplied by reference TRBV12-5 and TRBJ2-1, is DARVTQTPRHKVTEMGQEVTMRCQPILGHNTVFWYRQTMMQGLELLAYFRNRAPLDDSGMPKDRFSAEMPDATLATLKIQPSEPRDSAVYFCASGWRGRASYNEQFFGPGTRLTVL.

This clone was counted a single time. The rearrangement uses TRBV5-1 and TRBJ2-1; 7 bases fit TRBD2. This CDR3 is 14 amino acids long. Germline V lookup: CDR1 SGHRS, CDR2 YFSETQ. After removal of 6 bases from V and 5 bases from J, the junction contained 8 bases not matched to a gene. The CDR3 protein is CASTRLAQNNEQFF. The CDR3 DNA reads TGCGCCAGCACCCGACTAGCCCAAAACAATGAGCAGTTCTTC.

The V gene is TRBV3-1 (or the pseudogene TRBV3-2), the J gene TRBJ1-2; possible D gene TRBD1, 6 bases. Trimming took 0 bases from V and 4 from J, leaving 9 bases between them. The CDR3 is 14 residues long. From germline, CDR1 is LGHDT and CDR2 YNNKEL (reference sequence). The CDR3 DNA reads as TGTGCCAGCAGCCAAGATACAGGGTTCTATGGCTACACCTTC. Protein: CASSQDTGFYGYTF.

This clone showed up just a few times. The CDR3 is CASSYRGRPGEAQHF. Here the CDR3 DNA reads TGTGCCAGCAGTTATCGAGGGCGGCCTGGAGAGGCCCAGCATTTT. The chain carries TRBV6-5 and TRBJ1-5; no reliable D call. The CDR3 has 15 residues. The ends were cut back, 3 bases at V and 11 bases at J, with 20 bases in the middle. Germline V CDR1 and CDR2: MNHEY, SVGAGI.

V gene TRBV5-4 combines with J gene TRBJ2-5; 11 bases map to TRBD2. Germline V CDR1 and CDR2: SGHNT, YYREEE (reference sequence). The CDR3 runs 16 residues. V gave up 0 bases and J gave up 5 bases; unmatched junction bases: 6. CDR3 DNA sequence: TGTGCCAGCAGCTTGGAGCTAGCGGGAGGCCGGGAGACCCAGTACTTC. Protein sequence: CASSLELAGGRETQYF. Full variable domain (outside the CDR3, taken from reference TRBV5-4 and TRBJ2-5): ETGVTQSPTHLIKTRGQQVTLRCSSQSGHNTVSWYQQALGQGPQFIFQYYREEENGRGNFPPRFSGLQFPNYSSELNVNALELDDSALYLCASSLELAGGRETQYFGPGTRLLVL.

The chain has TRBV6-5 and TRBJ2-7; 7 bases line up with TRBD2. V shed 2 bases and J 4 bases; nucleotides not matched to a gene: 2. The CDR3 runs 13 residues. Germline CDR1 reads MNHEY; CDR2 reads SVGAGI. CDR3 loop: CASSYPGGYEQYF. The CDR3 coding sequence is TGTGCCAGCAGTTACCCCGGGGGGTACGAGCAGTACTTC.

This sequence joins TRBV20-1 and TRBJ2-1; no firm D call. The length of the CDR3 is 12 residues. Deletions cut 3 bases from V and 5 bases from J, with 8 bases between. CDR1 and CDR2 from the germline V gene are DFQATT and SNEGSKA (reference sequence). The CDR3 loop reads CSASRSDNEQFF. DNA for the CDR3: TGCAGTGCTAGTCGGTCTGACAATGAGCAGTTCTTC.

The chain has TRBV28 and TRBJ2-7; 9 bases agree with TRBD1. Per germline, CDR1 MDHEN and CDR2 SYDVKM. The CDR3 is made up of 15 amino acids. Germline trimming cut 6 bases from V and 2 bases from J; bases unmatched to any gene: 8. CDR3 DNA: TGTGCCAGCAGGCCCCGGGACAGGGTCACCTACGAGCAGTACTTC. As protein: CASRPRDRVTYEQYF. Filled out from reference TRBV28 and TRBJ2-7, the complete variable domain reads DVKVTQSSRYLVKRTGEKVFLECVQDMDHENMFWYRQDPGLGLRLIYFSYDVKMKEKGDIPEGYSVSREKKERFSLILESASTNQTSMYLCASRPRDRVTYEQYFGPGTRLTVT.

The genes are TRBV10-1 and TRBJ2-1, with TRBD2 identical over 7 bases. The CDR3 is 17 residues long. Losses at the gene ends were 0 bases for V and 0 bases for J; bases not matched to a gene: 5. CDR1 and CDR2 (germline): WNHNN, SYGVQD (reference sequence). CDR3 coding DNA: TGCGCCAGCAGTGAGTCGAACGCGGGAGCCTCCTACAATGAGCAGTTCTTC. Protein product: CASSESNAGASYNEQFF.

In this sample, this clone turned up once. V and J are TRBV21-1 and TRBJ1-1; TRBD1, the table's D call, lacks a check against the DNA. TRBV21-1 is a pseudogene locus. The CDR3 extends over 17 amino acids. The CDR3 spells CASSKDQDRVANTEAFF. The CDR3 DNA is TGTGCCAGCAGCAAAGACCAGGACAGGGTAGCGAACACTGAAGCTTTCTTT.

The chain uses TRBV7-6 and TRBJ1-3, with D unresolved. The CDR3 contains 17 residues. V lost 2 bases, J lost 0 bases, and 14 bases lay in between. CDR1 is SGHVS, CDR2 FNYEAQ, per germline. Here the CDR3 DNA reads TGTGCCAGCAGCTTAATGGCCTCTCAGAACTCTGGAAACACCATATATTTT. Protein product: CASSLMASQNSGNTIYF. Full variable domain (rest looked up from reference TRBV7-6 and TRBJ1-3): GAGVSQSPRYKVTKRGQDVALRCDPISGHVSLYWYRQALGQGPEFLTYFNYEAQQDKSGLPNDRFSAERPEGSISTLTIQRTEQRDSAMYRCASSLMASQNSGNTIYFGEGSWLTVV.

V gene TRBV7-2 combines with J gene TRBJ2-7; perhaps TRBD1 as D (5 bases). Trimming removed 7 bases at V and 5 bases at J, with 12 bases between. This CDR3 comprises 12 residues. Germline V lookup: CDR1 SGHTA, CDR2 FQGNSA. The CDR3 nucleotides read TGTGCCAGCAACCTGGGGCTAAACGAGCAGTACTTC. This gives the protein CASNLGLNEQYF.

The chain employs TRBV7-8 and TRBJ1-1; D is ambiguous. The V gene lost 5 bases and the J gene lost 4 bases, with 14 bases spanning the gap. In germline, CDR1 is SGHVS, CDR2 FQNEAQ. This CDR3 region has 14 residues. DNA of the CDR3: TGTGCCAGCAGCCCACAACCCCGGGGCACTGAAGCTTTCTTT. Translated: CASSPQPRGTEAFF.

The chain joins TRBV12-3 or TRBV12-4 to TRBJ2-1; weak D call: TRBD2 (6 bases). V was shortened by 10 bases and J by 10 bases, with 20 bases between the two germline ends. This CDR3 contains 13 residues. CDR3 in amino acids: CATRMGRLGEQFF. CDR3 bases: TGTGCCACCCGAATGGGAAGACTAGGGGAGCAGTTCTTC.

The chain employs TRBV5-1 and TRBJ1-2; D not certain. The germline V gene encodes CDR1 SGHRS and CDR2 YFSETQ. V was pared by 3 bases and J by 6 bases, with 18 bases between. The CDR3 spans 15 residues. For the CDR3, the DNA is TGCGCCAGCAGCTCGGCTTTAGGAGAATATGATGGCTACACCTTC. This encodes CASSSALGEYDGYTF.

The chain recombines TRBV12-3 or TRBV12-4 with TRBJ1-1; the match to TRBD1 covers 8 bases. V shed 7 bases, J shed 7 bases, and the junction held 8 bases outside the gene matches. CDR3 size: 13 residues. CDR3 loop: CASKIRGRDEAFF. For the CDR3, the DNA is TGTGCCAGCAAGATCAGGGGGCGAGATGAAGCTTTCTTT.

The chain recombines TRBV12-3 or TRBV12-4 with TRBJ1-2; 7 bases agree with TRBD1. V dropped 5 bases and J dropped 4; count of bases not matched to a gene: 4. This CDR3 is 13 amino acids long. The CDR3 loop is CASSATGSYGYTF. The DNA for the CDR3 is TGTGCCAGCAGTGCGACAGGGTCCTATGGCTACACCTTC.

The rearrangement links TRBV6-1 to TRBJ1-5; D uncertain. Deletions cut 3 bases from V and 13 bases from J, with 16 bases between. This CDR3 has 13 residues. Germline CDR1 and CDR2: MNHNS and SASEGT. The CDR3 bases are TGTGCCAGCAGTGAGCCGGGCTCGGGGAGTCAGCATTTT. Its protein is CASSEPGSGSQHF.

This clone was counted between two and nine times. In DNA form, the CDR3 reads TGTGCCTGGAGTAGAATGGAGTACACCGGGGAGCTGTTTTTT. It yields the protein CAWSRMEYTGELFF. The rearrangement joins TRBV30 to TRBJ2-2; no clear D gene. Germline CDR1 and CDR2: GTSNPN and SVGIG (reference sequence). CDR3 size: 14 residues. Trimming took off 2 bases at V and 3 bases at J, with 10 bases between the two ends.